This T cell receptor beta chain originates from a study of T cells in Graves' hyperthyroidism and ophthalmopathy. CDR1 SGDLS and CDR2 YYNGEE come from the germline V gene. The CDR3 contains 15 residues. Regions amplified from RNA transcripts were the TCR beta CDR3 regions. The study used the HTBI primer set for a first-round RT-PCR of the TCR CDR3. Using its own MiXCR run on the multiplex PCR reads, TCRdb lists one record per CDR3 protein. The sample consists of more than 450,000 distinct CDR3 sequences, approximately 15% of them appearing once. This clonotype was seen only a few times. A junction boundary mismatches the germline segment, possibly from a read error.

Sequencing input: blood. The V and J genes are TRBV9 and TRBJ2-1; D gene uncertain. The clonotype originates from a woman aged 40 to 50 with Graves' hyperthyroidism. The CDR3 loop reads CASSVEGRSYNEQLF. DNA for the CDR3: TGTGCCAGCAGCGTAGAGGGCAGGTCCTACAATGAGCAGCTCTTC.